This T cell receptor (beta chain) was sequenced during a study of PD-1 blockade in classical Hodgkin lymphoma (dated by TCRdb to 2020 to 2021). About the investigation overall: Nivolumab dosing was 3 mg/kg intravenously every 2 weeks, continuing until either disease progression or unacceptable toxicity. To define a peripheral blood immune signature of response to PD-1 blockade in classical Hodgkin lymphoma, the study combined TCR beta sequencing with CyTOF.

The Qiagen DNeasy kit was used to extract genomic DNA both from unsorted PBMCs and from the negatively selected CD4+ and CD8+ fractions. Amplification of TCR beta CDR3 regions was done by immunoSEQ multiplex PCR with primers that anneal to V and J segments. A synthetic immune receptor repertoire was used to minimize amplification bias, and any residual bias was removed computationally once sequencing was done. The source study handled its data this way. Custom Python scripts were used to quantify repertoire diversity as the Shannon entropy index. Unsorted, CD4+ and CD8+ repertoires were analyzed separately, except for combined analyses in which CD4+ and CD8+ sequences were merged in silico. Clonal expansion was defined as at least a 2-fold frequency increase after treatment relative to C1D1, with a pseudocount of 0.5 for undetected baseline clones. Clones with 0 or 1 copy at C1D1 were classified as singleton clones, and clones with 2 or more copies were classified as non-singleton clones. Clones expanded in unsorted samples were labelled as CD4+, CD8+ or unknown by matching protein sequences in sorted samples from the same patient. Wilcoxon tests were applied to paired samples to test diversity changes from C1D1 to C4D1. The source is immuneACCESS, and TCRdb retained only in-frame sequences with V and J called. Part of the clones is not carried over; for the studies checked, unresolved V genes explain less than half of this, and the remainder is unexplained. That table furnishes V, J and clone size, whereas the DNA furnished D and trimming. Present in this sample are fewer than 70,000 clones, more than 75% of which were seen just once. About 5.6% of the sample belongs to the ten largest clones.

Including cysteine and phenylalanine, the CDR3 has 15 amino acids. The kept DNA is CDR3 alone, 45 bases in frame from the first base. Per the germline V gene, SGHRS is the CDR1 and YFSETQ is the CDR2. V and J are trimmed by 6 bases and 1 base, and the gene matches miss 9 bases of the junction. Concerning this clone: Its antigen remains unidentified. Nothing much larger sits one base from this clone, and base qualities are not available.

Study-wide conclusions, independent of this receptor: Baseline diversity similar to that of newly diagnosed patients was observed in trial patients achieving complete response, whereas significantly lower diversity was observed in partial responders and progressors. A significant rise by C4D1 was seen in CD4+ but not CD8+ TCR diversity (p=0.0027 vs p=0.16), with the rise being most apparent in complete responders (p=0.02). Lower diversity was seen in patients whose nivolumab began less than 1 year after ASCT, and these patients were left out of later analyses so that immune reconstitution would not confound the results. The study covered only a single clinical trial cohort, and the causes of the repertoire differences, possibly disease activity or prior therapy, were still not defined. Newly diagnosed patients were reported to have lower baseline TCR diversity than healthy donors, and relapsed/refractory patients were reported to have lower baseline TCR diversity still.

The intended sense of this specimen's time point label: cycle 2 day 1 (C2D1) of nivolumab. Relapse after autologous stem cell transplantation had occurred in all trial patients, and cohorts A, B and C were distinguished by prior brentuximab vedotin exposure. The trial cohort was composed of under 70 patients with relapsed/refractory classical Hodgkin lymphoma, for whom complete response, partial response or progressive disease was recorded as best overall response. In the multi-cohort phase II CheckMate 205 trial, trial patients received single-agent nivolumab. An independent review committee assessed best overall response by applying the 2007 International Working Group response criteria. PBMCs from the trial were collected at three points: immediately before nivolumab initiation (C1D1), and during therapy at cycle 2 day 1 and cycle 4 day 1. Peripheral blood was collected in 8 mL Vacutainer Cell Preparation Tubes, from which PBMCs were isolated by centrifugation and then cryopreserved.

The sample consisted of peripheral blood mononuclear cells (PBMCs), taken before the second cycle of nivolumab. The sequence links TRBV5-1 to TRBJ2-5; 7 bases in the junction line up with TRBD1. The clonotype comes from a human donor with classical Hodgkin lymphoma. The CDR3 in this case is CASTSTGSFQETQYF. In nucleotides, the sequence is TGCGCCAGCACCTCGACAGGGTCGTTCCAAGAGACCCAGTACTTC.